Listed below are T cell receptor beta chains from one sample, sequenced in a study of early T cells in non-severe SARS-CoV-2 infection. Using its own MiXCR run on the 5' RACE reads, TCRdb lists one record per CDR3 protein. The sample includes 75,000 to 100,000 distinct CDR3 sequences, approximately 15% of them seen just once. The specimen was whole blood. These receptors originate from an adult who was a healthcare worker with PCR-confirmed SARS-CoV-2 infection or an uninfected control (not recorded which). Each CDR3 is given with its conserved first and last residue. A D gene is named only where the DNA matches it firmly. Clone size is stated in some rows and not others, as once, few, many or a class when expanded.

v_call: TRBV20-1; clone_size: -; j_call: TRBJ2-3; d_call: -; cdr3_nt: TGCAGTGCTAGATCCGGACTCAAGGCGGCAGATACGCAGTATTTT; cdr3_aa: CSARSGLKAADTQYF
v_call: TRBV20-1; clone_size: many; j_call: TRBJ2-3; d_call: TRBD2; cdr3_nt: TGCAGTGCCCCGCGGGTTAGCGGGGCCACAGATACGCAGTATTTT; cdr3_aa: CSAPRVSGATDTQYF
v_call: TRBV5-1; clone_size: -; j_call: TRBJ1-4; d_call: -; cdr3_nt: TGCGCCAGCAGCTCCGGACATACTGTGGGTGAAAAACTGTTTTTT; cdr3_aa: CASSSGHTVGEKLFF
v_call: TRBV27; clone_size: many; j_call: TRBJ2-5; d_call: -; cdr3_nt: TGTGCCAGCAGTTTAGGGACCCGTCCATCAGCCCAGTACTTC; cdr3_aa: CASSLGTRPSAQYF
v_call: TRBV5-1; clone_size: many; j_call: TRBJ1-2; d_call: TRBD1; cdr3_nt: TGCGCCAGCAGCGTGGCGGGGTCGACAGGGTCCAACTATGGCTACACCTTC; cdr3_aa: CASSVAGSTGSNYGYTF
v_call: TRBV5-4; clone_size: -; j_call: TRBJ2-3; d_call: TRBD2; cdr3_nt: TGTGCCAGCAGCCTTCATACCGGGACTAGCAGAGATACGCAGTATTTT; cdr3_aa: CASSLHTGTSRDTQYF
v_call: TRBV5-1; clone_size: few; j_call: TRBJ2-1; d_call: -; cdr3_nt: TGCGCCAGCAGCTTGTACGGGGCCGGGGACAATGAGCAGTTCTTC; cdr3_aa: CASSLYGAGDNEQFF
v_call: TRBV6-5; clone_size: many; j_call: TRBJ2-3; d_call: -; cdr3_nt: TGTGCCAGCAGTTACTCCCCCCCAAAGGGTACGCAGTATTTT; cdr3_aa: CASSYSPPKGTQYF
v_call: TRBV29-1; clone_size: few; j_call: TRBJ1-1; d_call: -; cdr3_nt: TGCAGCGTTGGGAAGGGCACTGAAGCTTTCTTT; cdr3_aa: CSVGKGTEAFF
v_call: TRBV7-2; clone_size: -; j_call: TRBJ2-3; d_call: TRBD2; cdr3_nt: TGTGCCAGCAGCTCCAGCGGGGGGTCAGATACGCAGTATTTT; cdr3_aa: CASSSSGGSDTQYF
v_call: TRBV6-6; clone_size: -; j_call: TRBJ2-3; d_call: TRBD2; cdr3_nt: TGTGCCAGCCTAGCGGGCTTCACAGATACGCAGTATTTT; cdr3_aa: CASLAGFTDTQYF
v_call: TRBV6-5; clone_size: -; j_call: TRBJ2-6; d_call: TRBD1; cdr3_nt: TGTGCCAGCAGTGAGACAGGGGTGTTAACTGGGGCCAACGTCCTGACTTTC; cdr3_aa: CASSETGVLTGANVLTF
v_call: TRBV6-5; clone_size: few; j_call: TRBJ2-3; d_call: TRBD1; cdr3_nt: TGTGCCAGCAGCCTCGGACAGGGGGCTTTCTCCGGCACAGATACGCATTTT; cdr3_aa: CASSLGQGAFSGTDTHF
v_call: TRBV7-9; clone_size: few; j_call: TRBJ2-5; d_call: -; cdr3_nt: TGTGCCAGCAGCTTATTTTCTGGCCAGTCCCAAGAGACCCAGTACTTC; cdr3_aa: CASSLFSGQSQETQYF
v_call: TRBV30; clone_size: -; j_call: TRBJ2-2; d_call: TRBD1; cdr3_nt: TGTGCCTGGAGTCAGGGACAGGGGGTAGGCACCGGGGAGCTGTTTTTT; cdr3_aa: CAWSQGQGVGTGELFF
v_call: TRBV6-1; clone_size: many; j_call: TRBJ2-4; d_call: -; cdr3_nt: TGTGCCAGCAGTGAAGGCAGGGAGGTATTCGCCAAAAACATTCAGTACTTC; cdr3_aa: CASSEGREVFAKNIQYF
v_call: TRBV12-3/TRBV12-4; clone_size: few; j_call: TRBJ1-5; d_call: -; cdr3_nt: TGTGCCAGCAGGCTTGGGGTTAGGAATCAGCCCCAGCATTTT; cdr3_aa: CASRLGVRNQPQHF
v_call: TRBV4-1; clone_size: many; j_call: TRBJ1-2; d_call: -; cdr3_nt: TGCGCCAGCAGCCAAGGCGGAGACATCGACTATGGCTACACCTTC; cdr3_aa: CASSQGGDIDYGYTF
v_call: TRBV20-1; clone_size: -; j_call: TRBJ1-1; d_call: -; cdr3_nt: TGCAGTGCCGTACTCCGGGGGGGCAGTACTGAAGCTTTCTTT; cdr3_aa: CSAVLRGGSTEAFF
v_call: TRBV12-3/TRBV12-4; clone_size: few; j_call: TRBJ2-1; d_call: TRBD2; cdr3_nt: TGTGCCAGCAGAAGAACTAGCGGGGGGGCATACAATGAGCAGTTCTTC; cdr3_aa: CASRRTSGGAYNEQFF
v_call: TRBV19; clone_size: -; j_call: TRBJ1-2; d_call: -; cdr3_nt: TGTGCCAGTACGGACGGCGGGGCCCCCGGCTACACCTTC; cdr3_aa: CASTDGGAPGYTF
v_call: TRBV19; clone_size: few; j_call: TRBJ2-1; d_call: TRBD2; cdr3_nt: TGTGCCAGTAGTAGACTAGCGGGGGGATGGAATGAGCAGTTCTTC; cdr3_aa: CASSRLAGGWNEQFF
v_call: TRBV24-1; clone_size: few; j_call: TRBJ1-5; d_call: -; cdr3_nt: TGTGCCACCCCGAGGAGGATAGGCAATCAGCCCCAGCATTTT; cdr3_aa: CATPRRIGNQPQHF
v_call: TRBV7-7; clone_size: many; j_call: TRBJ2-2; d_call: TRBD2; cdr3_nt: TGTGCCAGCAGCTCAGACGGGATGGGGGGGAACGGAGCCGAGCTGTTTTTT; cdr3_aa: CASSSDGMGGNGAELFF
v_call: TRBV20-1; clone_size: many; j_call: TRBJ2-4; d_call: TRBD2; cdr3_nt: TGCAGTGCTAGCAGCGGGGAGGTGACCAAAAACATTCAGTACTTC; cdr3_aa: CSASSGEVTKNIQYF
v_call: TRBV6-1; clone_size: -; j_call: TRBJ2-5; d_call: -; cdr3_nt: TGTGCCAGCACCCCGGAAACGGGGATTGGAGAGACCCAGTACTTC; cdr3_aa: CASTPETGIGETQYF